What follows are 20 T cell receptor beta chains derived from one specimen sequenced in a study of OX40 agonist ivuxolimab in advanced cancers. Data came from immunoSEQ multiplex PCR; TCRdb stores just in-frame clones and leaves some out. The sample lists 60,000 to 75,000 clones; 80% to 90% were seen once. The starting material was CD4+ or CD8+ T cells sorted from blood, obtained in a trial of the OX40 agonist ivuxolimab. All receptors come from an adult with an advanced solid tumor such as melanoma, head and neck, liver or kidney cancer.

The chain's CDR3 is CASLDRGGNQPQHF. In DNA, the CDR3 is TGTGCCAGCCTGGACAGGGGAGGCAATCAGCCCCAGCATTTT. The chain uses TRBV6-1 and TRBJ1-5; 9 nucleotides line up with TRBD1. The CDR3 loop spans 14 amino acids. Germline V lookup: CDR1 MNHNS, CDR2 SASEGT. Trimming took 8 bases from V and 2 from J; bases not matched to a gene: 4.

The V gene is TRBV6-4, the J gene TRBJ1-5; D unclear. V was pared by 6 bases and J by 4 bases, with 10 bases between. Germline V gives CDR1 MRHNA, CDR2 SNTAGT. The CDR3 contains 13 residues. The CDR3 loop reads CASSQEVNQPQHF. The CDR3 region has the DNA TGTGCCAGCAGCCAAGAGGTGAATCAGCCCCAGCATTTT.

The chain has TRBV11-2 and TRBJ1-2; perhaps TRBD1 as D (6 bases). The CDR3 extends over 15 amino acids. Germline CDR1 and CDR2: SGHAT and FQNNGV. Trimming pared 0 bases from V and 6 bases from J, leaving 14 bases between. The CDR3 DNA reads TGTGCCAGCAGCTTAGATTTCGGGACATTTAATGGCTACACCTTC. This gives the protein CASSLDFGTFNGYTF.

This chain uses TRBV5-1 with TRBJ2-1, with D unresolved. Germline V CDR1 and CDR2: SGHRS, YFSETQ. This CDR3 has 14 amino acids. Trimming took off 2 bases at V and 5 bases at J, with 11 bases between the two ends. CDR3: CASSFGGPDNEQFF. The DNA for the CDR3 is TGCGCCAGCAGCTTTGGTGGCCCAGACAATGAGCAGTTCTTC.

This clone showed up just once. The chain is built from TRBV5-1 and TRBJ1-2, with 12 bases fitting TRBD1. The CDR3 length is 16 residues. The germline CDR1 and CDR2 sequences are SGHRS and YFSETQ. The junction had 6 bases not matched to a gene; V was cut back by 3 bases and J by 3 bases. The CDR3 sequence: CASSSGTGGADYGYTF. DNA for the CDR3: TGCGCCAGCAGCTCCGGGACAGGGGGCGCCGACTATGGCTACACCTTC. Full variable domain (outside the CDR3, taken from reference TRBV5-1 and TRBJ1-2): KAGVTQTPRYLIKTRGQQVTLSCSPISGHRSVSWYQQTPGQGLQFLFEYFSETQRNKGNFPGRFSGRQFSNSRSEMNVSTLELGDSALYLCASSSGTGGADYGYTFGSGTRLTVV.

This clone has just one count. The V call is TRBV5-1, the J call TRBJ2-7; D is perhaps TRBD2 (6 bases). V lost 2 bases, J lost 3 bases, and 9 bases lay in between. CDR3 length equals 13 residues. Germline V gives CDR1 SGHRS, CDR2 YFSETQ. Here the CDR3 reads CASSFAEGYEQYF. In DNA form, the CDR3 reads TGCGCCAGCAGCTTTGCGGAGGGCTACGAGCAGTACTTC.

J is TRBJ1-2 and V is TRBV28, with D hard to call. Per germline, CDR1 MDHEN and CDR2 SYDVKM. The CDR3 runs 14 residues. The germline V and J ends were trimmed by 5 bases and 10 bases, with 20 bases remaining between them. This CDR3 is CASSTPGPVLVYTF. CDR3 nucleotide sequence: TGTGCCAGCAGTACCCCCGGCCCGGTCCTCGTCTACACCTTC.

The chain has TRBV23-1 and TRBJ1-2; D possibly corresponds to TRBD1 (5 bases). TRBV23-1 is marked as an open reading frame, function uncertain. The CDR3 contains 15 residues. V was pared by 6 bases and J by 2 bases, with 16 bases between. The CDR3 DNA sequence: TGCGCCAGCAGCCCTACTGGAGGGGCCAACTATGGCTACACCTTC. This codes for CASSPTGGANYGYTF.

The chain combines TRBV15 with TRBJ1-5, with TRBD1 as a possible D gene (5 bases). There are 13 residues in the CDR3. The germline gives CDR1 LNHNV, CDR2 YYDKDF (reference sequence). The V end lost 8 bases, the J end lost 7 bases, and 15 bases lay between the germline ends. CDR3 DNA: TGTGCCACCGGGACGGAGGTGCGGCAGCCCCAGCATTTT. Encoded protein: CATGTEVRQPQHF.

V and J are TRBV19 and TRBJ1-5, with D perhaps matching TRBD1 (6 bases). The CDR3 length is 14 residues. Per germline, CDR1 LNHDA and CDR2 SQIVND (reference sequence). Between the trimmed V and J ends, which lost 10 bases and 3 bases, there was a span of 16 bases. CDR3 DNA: TGTGCCATCTCTAGGACAGCCTTCAATCAGCCCCAGCATTTT. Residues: CAISRTAFNQPQHF.

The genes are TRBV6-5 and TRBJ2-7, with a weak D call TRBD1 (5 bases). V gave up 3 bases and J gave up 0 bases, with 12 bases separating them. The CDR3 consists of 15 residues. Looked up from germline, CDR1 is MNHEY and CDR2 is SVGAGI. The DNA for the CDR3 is TGTGCCAGCAGTTATTCTCCCAGGGACTCCTACGAGCAGTACTTC. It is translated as CASSYSPRDSYEQYF.

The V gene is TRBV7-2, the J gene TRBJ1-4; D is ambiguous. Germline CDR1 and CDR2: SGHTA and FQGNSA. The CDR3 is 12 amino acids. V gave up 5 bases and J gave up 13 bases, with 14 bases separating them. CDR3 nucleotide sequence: TGTGCCAGCAGCCATCGCGGTTTTTTACTGTTTTTT. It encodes CASSHRGFLLFF.

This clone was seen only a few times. CDR3 bases: TGTGCCAGCGGGGCGGGGGGCCCTAGCACAGATACGCAGTATTTT. Translated: CASGAGGPSTDTQYF. The chain combines TRBV6-1 with TRBJ2-3; 8 nucleotides line up with TRBD2. The CDR3 spans 15 residues. The V and J ends lost 8 bases and 0 bases, in that order; junction bases with no gene match: 7. CDR1 MNHNS and CDR2 SASEGT come from the germline V gene.

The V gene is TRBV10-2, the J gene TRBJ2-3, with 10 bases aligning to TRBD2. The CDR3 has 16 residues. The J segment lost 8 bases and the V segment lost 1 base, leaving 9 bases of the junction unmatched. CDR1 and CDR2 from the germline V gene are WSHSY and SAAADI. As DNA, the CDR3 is TGCGCCAGCAGTGAGTGGGCTAGCGGGAGAGGGGGTACGCAGTATTTT. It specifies CASSEWASGRGGTQYF.

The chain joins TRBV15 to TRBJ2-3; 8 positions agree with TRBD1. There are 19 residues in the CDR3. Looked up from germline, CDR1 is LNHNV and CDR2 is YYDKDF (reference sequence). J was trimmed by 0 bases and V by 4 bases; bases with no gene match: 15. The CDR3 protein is CATSTTLRDRSTSTDTQYF. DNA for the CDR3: TGTGCCACCAGCACTACCCTAAGGGACAGGTCAACTAGCACAGATACGCAGTATTTT.

This chain's CDR3 is CASSPGTGYYGYTF. CDR3 DNA: TGTGCCAGCAGCCCGGGGACAGGGTACTATGGCTACACCTTC. The rearrangement uses TRBV7-9 and TRBJ1-2, with 9 bases that match TRBD1. Germline V gives CDR1 SEHNR, CDR2 FQNEAQ (reference sequence). V lost 5 bases to trimming and J lost 3 bases; unmatched junction nucleotides: 4. The CDR3 loop spans 14 amino acids.

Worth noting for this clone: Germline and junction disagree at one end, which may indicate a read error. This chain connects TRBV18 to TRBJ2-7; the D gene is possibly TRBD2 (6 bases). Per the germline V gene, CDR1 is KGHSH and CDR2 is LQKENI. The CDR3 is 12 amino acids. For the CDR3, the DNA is TGTGCCAGCTCCCCGGCGGGGTACGGGCAGTACTTC. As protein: CASSPAGYGQYF.

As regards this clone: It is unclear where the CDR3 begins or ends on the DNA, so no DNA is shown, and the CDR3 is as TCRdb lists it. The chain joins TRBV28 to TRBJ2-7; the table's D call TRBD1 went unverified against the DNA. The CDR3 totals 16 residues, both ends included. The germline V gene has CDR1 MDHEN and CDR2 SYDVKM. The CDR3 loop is CASSTSTAATSYEQYF.

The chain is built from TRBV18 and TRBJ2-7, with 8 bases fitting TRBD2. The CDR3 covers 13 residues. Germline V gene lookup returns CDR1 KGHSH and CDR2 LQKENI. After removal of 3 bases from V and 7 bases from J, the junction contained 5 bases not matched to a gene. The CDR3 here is CASSPEAGVEQYF. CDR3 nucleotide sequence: TGTGCCAGCTCACCGGAAGCGGGAGTTGAGCAGTACTTC.

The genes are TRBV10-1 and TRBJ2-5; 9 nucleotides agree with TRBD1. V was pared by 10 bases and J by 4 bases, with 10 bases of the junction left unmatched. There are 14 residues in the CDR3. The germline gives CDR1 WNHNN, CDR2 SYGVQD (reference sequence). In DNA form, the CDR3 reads TGCGCCAACGGGACAGGGTTATTTAGAGAGACCCAGTACTTC. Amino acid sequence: CANGTGLFRETQYF.